This T cell receptor beta chain was identified during a study of cytomegalovirus exposure and HLA in healthy donors. Study details: The study placed over 65% of its 350 to 450 genotyped donors in the Caucasian-associated ancestry cluster. General observations from the study: Some highly shared sequence variants likely arose as a pipeline artifact.

Donors counted as nominally healthy when sampled, yet unrecorded immune exposures were likely. The PCR contained 60 Vbeta and 13 Jbeta primers. Sequenced by immunoSEQ multiplex PCR; TCRdb stores in-frame clones only, minus some. Of about 150,000 clones in the sample, more than 60% are singletons; the top ten hold around 11%. This clone was picked up a small number of times. Antigen unknown. V dropped 5 bases and J dropped 5; count of bases not matched to a gene: 12. The CDR3 runs 15 residues. Germline values: CDR1 LNHDA, CDR2 SQIVND (reference sequence). The gene calls are TRBV19 and TRBJ2-7, with 7 bases aligning to TRBD2. The sequence was collected from a man between 18 and 35 years old in good health and CMV-seropositive. The sequenced sample was PBMCs. CDR3 sequence reads: CASSPRGGTSHEQYF. Here the CDR3 DNA reads TGTGCCAGTAGTCCAAGGGGAGGGACTTCCCACGAGCAGTACTTC.